Sequencing of this TCR beta chain was carried out in a study of blood T cell repertoires in COVID-19 (dated by TCRdb to the early 2020s). Turning to the overall study: The collaborator samples originated in the United States, Italy and Spain and spanned the acute and convalescent phases of COVID-19. The prospective study material was composed of cDNA or gDNA derived from T cells, B-cell-depleted T cells, or PBMCs. Deeply sampled blood TCRbeta repertoires from subjects exposed to, actively infected with, or recovered from COVID-19 were included in the dataset. The repertoires were made available in a free public database intended to serve as a resource for research on the immune response to SARS-CoV-2. The samples were drawn from the first 160 participants of the ongoing ImmuneRACE study and from 1,254 subjects provided by 6 global collaborators. Nearly every sample came with metadata listing a de-identified subject ID, COVID-19 status, age in years and sex. Where HLA class I and class II types were available, the types were taken from metadata supplied by the sample provider, not from assay-based typing.

The collaborating institutions used their own protocols to collect whole blood in K2EDTA tubes. Collaborator samples were shipped for TCRbeta analysis as frozen whole blood, isolated PBMCs, or DNA extracted from either sample type. General findings and caveats noted by the study authors: The amount of clinical and demographic metadata varied by source and participant and was provided uncurated.

TCRbeta CDR3 regions were amplified from genomic DNA by means of the immunoSEQ Assay, a bias-controlled multiplex PCR. Per the original workflow: The number of nucleated cells in each sample was estimated by amplification of reference gene primers within the assay. To quantify the absolute abundance of each unique TCRbeta CDR3 rearrangement, sequence reads were collapsed and filtered. For each sample, productive Simpson clonality was calculated as the square root of Simpson's diversity index over productive rearrangements. What TCRdb holds here is the immuneACCESS table cut down to in-frame rearrangements. Part of the clones is not present; checked against another copy, under half of the missing clones reflect an unresolved V gene, and the others are unexplained. V, J and clone size were drawn from that table, and D and trimming were deduced from the DNA. Within this sample are approximately 140,000 clones, with approximately 86% of them counted one time only. The ten largest clones take up less than 3.5% of the sample.

The germline V and J ends show losses of 1 base and 3 bases respectively, and no gene match explains 0 bases of the junction. Inclusive of the bounding cysteine and phenylalanine, the CDR3 is 14 residues long. CDR3 DNA only is kept here, 42 bases in frame from base 1. Reading the germline V gene gives CDR1 LGHNA and CDR2 YSLEER. This clone has more than one count but fewer than ten. The antigen this receptor binds is unknown. Per-base qualities were not stored, and no clone one base away is much larger. The TCR sequence derives from an older man with acute or convalescent COVID-19. What was sequenced was peripheral blood. The V gene is TRBV4-3 and the J gene is TRBJ2-5; 9 middle bases align to TRBD1. CDR3 sequence: CASSQGTGEETQYF. The nucleotides are TGCGCCAGCAGCCAAGGGACAGGGGAAGAGACCCAGTACTTC.